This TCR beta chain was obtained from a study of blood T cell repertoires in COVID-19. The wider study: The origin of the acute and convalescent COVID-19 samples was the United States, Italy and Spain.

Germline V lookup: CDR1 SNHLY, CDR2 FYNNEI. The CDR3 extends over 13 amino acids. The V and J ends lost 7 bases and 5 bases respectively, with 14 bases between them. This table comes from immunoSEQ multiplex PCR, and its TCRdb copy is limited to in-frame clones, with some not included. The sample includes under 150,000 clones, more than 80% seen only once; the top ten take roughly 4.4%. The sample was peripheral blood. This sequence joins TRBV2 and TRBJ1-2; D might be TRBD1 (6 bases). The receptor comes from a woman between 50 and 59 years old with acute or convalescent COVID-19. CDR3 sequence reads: CASNRIQGYGYTF. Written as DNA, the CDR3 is TGTGCCAGCAACCGGATACAGGGTTATGGCTACACCTTC.